Presented here are 8 T cell receptor beta chains from one specimen sequenced in a study of T cells after posttransplantation cyclophosphamide. Cells defined as naive were viable CD3+CD4+ or CD3+CD8+ and CCR7+CD45RA+CD45RO-CD95-CD27+CD28+. Produced via immunoSEQ multiplex PCR; TCRdb's table is partial and in-frame only. Here the sample spans over 15,000 clones, 94% being singletons. Sequenced input: naive CD4+ T cells sorted from blood. The receptor source for this set is a woman aged 45 to 65 in good health and a related stem cell transplant donor.

The CDR3 bases are TGTGCCAGTAGTATAGAAAGGGGCCTTACTTTCTATGGCTACACCTTC. The encoded protein is CASSIERGLTFYGYTF. V and J are TRBV19 and TRBJ1-2, with D perhaps TRBD1 (5 bases). This CDR3 is 16 amino acids long. Trimming cost V 0 bases and J 4 bases, with 15 bases left between them. Germline V gene sequence: CDR1 LNHDA, CDR2 SQIVND (reference sequence).

The chain has TRBV11-3 and TRBJ2-2; D gene uncertain. With 4 bases removed from V and 0 bases from J, the gap between germline ends came to 6 bases. Germline CDR1 SGHNT, CDR2 YENEEA. This CDR3 is built from 14 residues. In DNA form, the CDR3 reads TGTGCCAGCAGCTCACTGCCGAACACCGGGGAGCTGTTTTTT. Amino acids: CASSSLPNTGELFF.

The chain uses TRBV11-2 and TRBJ1-4; D might be TRBD1 (5 bases). CDR3 size: 14 residues. With 5 bases removed from V and 5 bases from J, the gap between germline ends came to 12 bases. Germline assignment: CDR1 SGHAT and CDR2 FQNNGV. The CDR3 region is CASSRRGPNEKLFF. The CDR3 coding sequence is TGTGCCAGCAGCCGAAGGGGTCCGAATGAAAAACTGTTTTTT.

The chain links TRBV5-4 to TRBJ1-2, with D hard to call. Per germline, CDR1 SGHNT and CDR2 YYREEE (reference sequence). There are 14 residues in the CDR3. Trimming pared 5 bases from V and 4 bases from J, leaving 15 bases between. The CDR3 loop reads CASRRPGVPYGYTF. In DNA form, the CDR3 reads TGTGCCAGCAGACGACCAGGCGTCCCCTATGGCTACACCTTC.

The chain employs TRBV5-1 and TRBJ2-7; weak D call: TRBD2 (6 bases). This CDR3 has 16 residues. The germline gives CDR1 SGHRS, CDR2 YFSETQ. The V end lost 4 bases, the J end lost 2 bases, and 19 bases lay between the germline ends. CDR3 nucleotide sequence: TGCGCCAGCAGCGAAAGAAGCCGGGAGTGGACCTACGAGCAGTACTTC. Translated: CASSERSREWTYEQYF. The variable domain in full, with the rest retrieved from reference TRBV5-1 and TRBJ2-7, is KAGVTQTPRYLIKTRGQQVTLSCSPISGHRSVSWYQQTPGQGLQFLFEYFSETQRNKGNFPGRFSGRQFSNSRSEMNVSTLELGDSALYLCASSERSREWTYEQYFGPGTRLTVT.

V is TRBV5-1 and J is TRBJ2-3; a possible D gene is TRBD2 (5 bases). The CDR3 spans 14 residues. The germline V gene has CDR1 SGHRS and CDR2 YFSETQ. Trimming took off 4 bases at V and 0 bases at J, with 9 bases between the two ends. The CDR3 region is CASSQDWSTDTQYF. As DNA, the CDR3 is TGCGCCAGCAGCCAGGACTGGAGCACAGATACGCAGTATTTT.

This chain connects TRBV5-1 to TRBJ2-5; TRBD1 aligns across 7 bases. The junction had 12 bases not matched to a gene; V was cut back by 7 bases and J by 3 bases. Per germline, CDR1 SGHRS and CDR2 YFSETQ. CDR3 size: 15 residues. The CDR3 DNA follows: TGCGCCAGCGGCCAGGGGGACAGTCCTAAAGAGACCCAGTACTTC. Translated: CASGQGDSPKETQYF.

The rearrangement joins TRBV7-2 to TRBJ1-2; TRBD1 matches at 10 bases. This CDR3 is 17 amino acids long. Trimming took 5 bases from V and 2 from J; bases not matched to a gene: 11. The germline V gene encodes CDR1 SGHTA and CDR2 FQGNSA. This chain's CDR3 is CASSQWGQGMRNYGYTF. The CDR3 DNA follows: TGTGCCAGCAGCCAGTGGGGACAGGGGATGAGAAACTATGGCTACACCTTC.